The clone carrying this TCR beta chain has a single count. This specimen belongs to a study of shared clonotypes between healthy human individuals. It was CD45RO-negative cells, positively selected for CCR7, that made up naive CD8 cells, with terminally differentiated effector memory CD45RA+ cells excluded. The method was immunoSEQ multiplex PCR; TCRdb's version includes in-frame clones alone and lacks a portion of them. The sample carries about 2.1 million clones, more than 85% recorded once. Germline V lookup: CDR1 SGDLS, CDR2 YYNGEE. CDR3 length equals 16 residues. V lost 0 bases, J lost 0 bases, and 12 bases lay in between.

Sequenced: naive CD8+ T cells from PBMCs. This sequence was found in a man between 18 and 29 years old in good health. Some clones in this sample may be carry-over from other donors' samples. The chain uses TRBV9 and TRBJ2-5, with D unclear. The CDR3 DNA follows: TGTGCCAGCAGCGTAGATAAGGACGGCGACCAAGAGACCCAGTACTTC. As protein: CASSVDKDGDQETQYF.